This T cell receptor (beta chain) was profiled in a study of regulatory T cells in long-lasting Graves disease. Overall study context: Antithyroid drugs had been taken by newly diagnosed Graves' patients for under 3 months. Whole-study results and caveats: Persistent patients shared more public clonotypes (around 2,500) than newly diagnosed patients (under 1,000).

Looked up from germline, CDR1 is LGHDT and CDR2 is YNNKEL (reference sequence). The CDR3 is 18 amino acids. V dropped 3 bases and J dropped 2; count of bases not matched to a gene: 12. This clonotype came up many times. Antigen specificity is unknown. HTBI primers from iRepertoire and Arm-PCR of CDR3 regions yielded the TCR beta libraries. MiXCR was run by TCRdb on the multiplex PCR reads, yielding one entry per CDR3 protein. The sample lists roughly 500,000 distinct CDR3 sequences; about 15% were seen once. Time point in this sample: newly diagnosed GD, antithyroid drugs for less than 3 months. PBMCs provided the RNA from which the TCR library was made. This sample was also put to use in a study of T cells in Graves' hyperthyroidism and ophthalmopathy. Per that study: Ophthalmopathy prediction by the model preceded onset by a median 6.5 months.

This receptor was obtained from a woman between 45 and 60 years old with Graves disease. The sequencing here drew on peripheral blood mononuclear cells (PBMCs), taken at new diagnosis, from a patient treated with antithyroid drugs. This chain connects TRBV3-1 to TRBJ1-5; 8 bases agree with TRBD1. In DNA form, the CDR3 reads TGTGCCAGCAGCCATGCCGGGACAGGAGTGATTGGCAATCAGCCCCAGCATTTT. This codes for CASSHAGTGVIGNQPQHF.